A single sample gave rise to the 30 T cell receptor beta chains below, sequenced in a study of blood T cell repertoires in COVID-19. The protocol was immunoSEQ multiplex PCR, while the TCRdb copy is restricted to in-frame clones and leaves out a portion. Of 250,000 to 300,000 clones listed, roughly 91% are singletons. The specimen was PBMCs or T cells enriched from blood (not recorded which). The source of these receptors is a woman aged 55-69 years in a cohort exposed to, infected with or recovered from COVID-19 (not recorded which).

This chain uses TRBV25-1 with TRBJ2-2, with D possibly being TRBD2 (5 bases). Germline CDR1 is MGHDK and CDR2 is SYGVNS. Trimming left V 3 bases short and J 4 bases short, with 12 bases between. The CDR3 length is 15 residues. The CDR3 loop is CASSDSGSSTGELFF. The CDR3 region has the DNA TGTGCCAGCAGTGATTCGGGGTCGAGCACCGGGGAGCTGTTTTTT.

This clone appeared a single time. The V call is TRBV27, the J call TRBJ2-3; D unresolved. From germline, CDR1 is MNHEY and CDR2 SMNVEV (reference sequence). This CDR3 contains 18 residues. Trimming stripped 4 bases from V and 0 bases from J, with 20 bases between. CDR3 region: CASSSYPKTLHSTDTQYF. CDR3 DNA sequence: TGTGCCAGCAGTTCATATCCGAAGACATTACATAGCACAGATACGCAGTATTTT.

The chain recombines TRBV5-4 with TRBJ2-3, with D possibly being TRBD1 (6 bases). The germline V gene encodes CDR1 SGHNT and CDR2 YYREEE (reference sequence). Trimming removed 2 bases at V and 6 bases at J, with 10 bases between. This CDR3 spans 13 amino acids. The CDR3 region has the DNA TGTGCCAGCAGCTTCGAGAGGGGGGATACGCAGTATTTT. This encodes CASSFERGDTQYF.

As to this clone: Other DNA sequences within the sample encode an identical CDR3. The rearrangement joins TRBV9 to TRBJ2-1; 7 bases match TRBD2. This CDR3 spans 15 amino acids. Looked up from germline, CDR1 is SGDLS and CDR2 is YYNGEE. The trim removed 3 bases at V and 0 bases at J, leaving 3 bases unmatched. The CDR3 loop reads CASSASGSSYNEQFF. The DNA for the CDR3 is TGTGCCAGCAGCGCTAGCGGTAGCTCCTACAATGAGCAGTTCTTC.

This sequence joins TRBV18 and TRBJ2-6; D uncertain. Germline V gene data show CDR1 as KGHSH and CDR2 as LQKENI. The CDR3 is 17 amino acids. V lost 4 bases, J lost 0 bases, and 13 bases lay in between. CDR3 sequence reads: CASSLDPPGSGANVLTF. The CDR3 DNA reads TGTGCCAGCTCACTAGACCCACCGGGCTCTGGGGCCAACGTCCTGACTTTC.

The V gene is TRBV24-1, the J gene TRBJ2-7; 8 bases map to TRBD1. This CDR3 is built from 14 residues. Trimming cost V 6 bases and J 3 bases; bases outside gene matches: 6. Germline V gene lookup returns CDR1 KGHDR and CDR2 SFDVKD. The CDR3 spells CATSPTGGGYEQYF. CDR3 bases: TGTGCCACCAGTCCCACAGGGGGAGGCTACGAGCAGTACTTC.

Comments on this clone: Other DNA sequences within the sample encode an identical CDR3. This chain uses TRBV18 with TRBJ1-1, with a possible D match to TRBD1 (6 bases). Trimming stripped 3 bases from V and 1 base from J, with 12 bases between. Germline V gene sequence: CDR1 KGHSH, CDR2 LQKENI. This CDR3 comprises 15 residues. The DNA for the CDR3 is TGTGCCAGCTCACCCCCGGGGGGCCAGAACACTGAAGCTTTCTTT. Its translation is CASSPPGGQNTEAFF.

The rearrangement uses TRBV6-5 and TRBJ2-2; 7 bases fit TRBD2. With 2 bases clipped from V and 4 bases from J, the junction kept 4 bases outside the gene matches. Germline-derived CDR1 and CDR2 are MNHEY and SVGAGI. The CDR3 is made up of 15 amino acids. The CDR3 DNA reads as TGTGCCAGCAGTTACGGCGGGAGTTCCACCGGGGAGCTGTTTTTT. Its protein is CASSYGGSSTGELFF.

V and J are TRBV7-2 and TRBJ2-1; 9 bases are shared with TRBD1. Trimming took 5 bases from V and 7 from J; bases not matched to a gene: 6. The CDR3 covers 14 residues. CDR1 and CDR2 from the germline V gene are SGHTA and FQGNSA. The chain's CDR3 is CASSQTGGKNEQFF. CDR3 bases: TGTGCCAGCAGCCAAACAGGGGGCAAGAATGAGCAGTTCTTC.

The chain joins TRBV19 to TRBJ1-4; no clear D. This CDR3 region has 15 residues. CDR1 and CDR2 (germline): LNHDA, SQIVND (reference sequence). Trimming stripped 5 bases from V and 0 bases from J, with 10 bases between. The CDR3 nucleotides read TGTGCCAGTAGTGCGGCCGTTGCAACTAATGAAAAACTGTTTTTT. Translation gives CASSAAVATNEKLFF. Complete variable domain (other parts from reference TRBV19 and TRBJ1-4): DGGITQSPKYLFRKEGQNVTLSCEQNLNHDAMYWYRQDPGQGLRLIYYSQIVNDFQKGDIAEGYSVSREKKESFPLTVTSAQKNPTAFYLCASSAAVATNEKLFFGSGTQLSVL.

V gene TRBV7-2 combines with J gene TRBJ2-7, with 8 bases aligning to TRBD1. The V and J ends lost 5 bases and 0 bases, in that order; junction bases with no gene match: 6. The germline CDR1 and CDR2 sequences are SGHTA and FQGNSA. The CDR3 extends over 15 amino acids. CDR3 sequence: CASSPDRVVSYEQYF. CDR3 nucleotide sequence: TGTGCCAGCAGCCCGGACAGGGTCGTCTCCTACGAGCAGTACTTC.

This clone turned up a few times. The chain employs TRBV12-3 or TRBV12-4 and TRBJ2-1; 7 nucleotides match TRBD2. The CDR3 has 12 amino acids. After removal of 5 bases from V and 10 bases from J, the junction contained 5 bases not matched to a gene. CDR3 region: CASSRDGREQFF. The CDR3 coding sequence is TGTGCCAGCAGTCGTGACGGGAGGGAGCAGTTCTTC.

In this sample, this clone turned up a few times. The chain has TRBV5-4 and TRBJ1-4; a weak D match, TRBD1 (5 bases). Germline values: CDR1 SGHNT, CDR2 YYREEE (reference sequence). The CDR3 totals 14 residues. Trimming removed 0 bases from V and 8 bases from J, with 11 bases in between. The DNA for the CDR3 is TGTGCCAGCAGCTTGGACAGGAGGGACGAAAAACTGTTTTTT. This encodes CASSLDRRDEKLFF.

The rearrangement links TRBV2 to TRBJ1-5, with a possible D match to TRBD1 (5 bases). Germline V gene data show CDR1 as SNHLY and CDR2 as FYNNEI. The CDR3 has 14 amino acids. Trimming took 4 bases from V and 6 from J, leaving 13 bases between them. Here the CDR3 reads CASSGVGASQPQHF. Here the CDR3 DNA reads TGTGCCAGCAGTGGGGTAGGGGCTTCTCAGCCCCAGCATTTT.

The chain links TRBV10-3 to TRBJ1-2, with D uncertain. Trimming removed 6 bases at V and 7 bases at J, with 15 bases between. The CDR3 sequence is 13 residues long. Germline-derived CDR1 and CDR2 are ENHRY and SYGVKD. The CDR3 is CAISPGSPPGYTF. For the CDR3, the DNA is TGTGCCATCAGCCCAGGATCTCCTCCTGGCTACACCTTC.

The sample holds one count of this clone. The genes are TRBV20-1 and TRBJ2-7; 15 bases are shared with TRBD2. Germline lookup yields CDR1 DFQATT and CDR2 SNEGSKA (reference sequence). The CDR3 contains 16 residues. The V gene end was trimmed by 3 bases and the J gene end by 2 bases; junction bases not matched to a gene: 5. This CDR3 is CSASRGLAGGTYEQYF. CDR3 nucleotides: TGCAGTGCTAGTCGGGGACTAGCGGGAGGCACCTACGAGCAGTACTTC.

The gene calls are TRBV4-1 and TRBJ1-6, with 7 bases fitting TRBD1. The J segment lost 7 bases and the V segment lost 2 bases, leaving 8 bases of the junction unmatched. Germline CDR1 reads MGHRA; CDR2 reads YSYEKL. The CDR3 is 16 amino acids. The CDR3 here is CASSQQPGTENSPLHF. Written as DNA, the CDR3 is TGCGCCAGCAGCCAACAACCCGGGACAGAAAATTCACCCCTCCACTTT.

The chain combines TRBV28 with TRBJ2-7, with 14 bases matching TRBD2. Germline V gives CDR1 MDHEN, CDR2 SYDVKM. The length of the CDR3 is 18 residues. Trimming cost V 4 bases and J 4 bases; bases outside gene matches: 12. In nucleotides, the CDR3 is TGTGCCAGCAGTTCACGACCGGGACTAGCGGGAGTAGGGTACGAGCAGTACTTC. Its translation is CASSSRPGLAGVGYEQYF.

This clone turned up a few times. V and J are TRBV7-3 and TRBJ2-6, with 7 bases fitting TRBD1. The length of the CDR3 is 18 residues. With 5 bases clipped from V and 0 bases from J, the junction kept 10 bases outside the gene matches. Germline-derived CDR1 and CDR2 are SGHTA and FQGTGA. The CDR3 DNA sequence: TGTGCCAGCAGCCCCTACTCGACAGGGAACTCTGGGGCCAACGTCCTGACTTTC. Translation: CASSPYSTGNSGANVLTF.

The chain has TRBV10-1 and TRBJ2-4; a possible D gene is TRBD2 (6 bases). The CDR3 has 11 residues. Trimming left V 8 bases short and J 7 bases short, with 9 bases between. From germline, CDR1 is WNHNN and CDR2 SYGVQD (reference sequence). This CDR3 is CASPSGNIQYF. The DNA for the CDR3 is TGCGCCAGCCCCAGCGGGAACATTCAGTACTTC.

The chain recombines TRBV12-5 with TRBJ2-2; D is perhaps TRBD1 (6 bases). Germline loops: CDR1 LGHNT, CDR2 FRNRAP. Trimming pared 2 bases from V and 1 base from J, leaving 14 bases between. This CDR3 is 17 amino acids long. CDR3 region: CASGLSPGAGNTGELFF. Written as DNA, the CDR3 is TGTGCTAGTGGTTTGTCCCCAGGGGCGGGGAACACCGGGGAGCTGTTTTTT. Full variable domain (missing parts from reference TRBV12-5 and TRBJ2-2): DARVTQTPRHKVTEMGQEVTMRCQPILGHNTVFWYRQTMMQGLELLAYFRNRAPLDDSGMPKDRFSAEMPDATLATLKIQPSEPRDSAVYFCASGLSPGAGNTGELFFGEGSRLTVL.

The V gene is TRBV7-3, the J gene TRBJ1-1; D is ambiguous. CDR3 size: 13 residues. V was trimmed by 4 bases and J by 0 bases, leaving 6 bases between them. CDR1 and CDR2 from the germline V gene are SGHTA and FQGTGA. CDR3 sequence (DNA): TGTGCCAGCAGCTCGGGAATGAACACTGAAGCTTTCTTT. It yields the protein CASSSGMNTEAFF.

The chain recombines TRBV2 with TRBJ2-7; TRBD1 agrees at 12 bases. CDR1 is SNHLY and CDR2 is FYNNEI in the germline V gene. V lost 7 bases to trimming and J lost 3 bases; unmatched junction nucleotides: 7. CDR3 size: 15 residues. This chain's CDR3 is CASTTGTGGRYEQYF. CDR3 nucleotides: TGTGCCAGCACTACCGGGACAGGGGGCCGCTACGAGCAGTACTTC.

This chain connects TRBV29-1 to TRBJ2-7; a weak D match, TRBD1 (5 bases). V lost 4 bases and J lost 6, with 19 bases in between. The CDR3 consists of 14 residues. Germline V gene data show CDR1 as SQVTM and CDR2 as ANQGSEA. Here the CDR3 reads CSVAGARQRGEQYF. As DNA, the CDR3 is TGCAGCGTTGCTGGGGCAAGGCAACGAGGCGAGCAGTACTTC.

This chain links TRBV9 with TRBJ1-6, with D maybe TRBD1 (5 bases). Germline V gene data show CDR1 as SGDLS and CDR2 as YYNGEE. The CDR3 length is 15 residues. Trimming removed 0 bases from V and 6 bases from J, with 10 bases in between. CDR3: CASSVVEGPNSPLHF. The CDR3 coding sequence is TGTGCCAGCAGCGTAGTGGAGGGGCCTAATTCACCCCTCCACTTT. The full variable domain, its missing parts supplied by reference TRBV9 and TRBJ1-6, is DSGVTQTPKHLITATGQRVTLRCSPRSGDLSVYWYQQSLDQGLQFLIQYYNGEERAKGNILERFSAQQFPDLHSELNLSSLELGDSALYFCASSVVEGPNSPLHFGNGTRLTVT.

This clone was recorded a few times. The J gene is TRBJ2-7, the V gene TRBV28; D possibly corresponds to TRBD2 (6 bases). CDR1 is MDHEN, CDR2 SYDVKM, per germline. The V and J ends lost 1 base and 2 bases respectively, with 12 bases between them. This CDR3 is built from 15 residues. CDR3 sequence (DNA): TGTGCCAGCAGTTTATCGGGGGTCCCTCCCTACGAGCAGTACTTC. It is translated as CASSLSGVPPYEQYF.

The chain recombines TRBV29-1 with TRBJ2-3; TRBD2 matches 14 bases. This CDR3 is 17 amino acids long. V was pared by 4 bases and J by 2 bases, with 8 bases of the junction left unmatched. The germline V gene has CDR1 SQVTM and CDR2 ANQGSEA. This CDR3 reads CSVVGTSGSINTDTQYF. In DNA, the CDR3 is TGCAGCGTTGTGGGGACTAGCGGGAGTATCAACACAGATACGCAGTATTTT.

The chain carries TRBV29-1 and TRBJ2-1, with a possible D match to TRBD1 (5 bases). V was cut by 3 bases and J by 5 bases, with 14 bases left in between. CDR1 and CDR2 (germline): SQVTM, ANQGSEA. The CDR3 has 14 residues. The CDR3 nucleotides are TGCAGCGTTGATAGGGTCTCCAGGGACAATGAGCAGTTCTTC. As protein: CSVDRVSRDNEQFF.

This chain joins TRBV3-1 (or the pseudogene TRBV3-2) and TRBJ2-5, with 12 bases aligning to TRBD2. J lost 2 bases, V lost 11 bases, and 27 bases had no gene match. The CDR3 loop spans 21 amino acids. Germline V gene lookup returns CDR1 LGHDT and CDR2 YNNKEL (reference sequence). Written as DNA, the CDR3 is TGTGCCTCCCCCCCCGGCGGGGTACTAGCGGGAGGCCCGCCGTTGCAAGAGACCCAGTACTTC. Protein: CASPPGGVLAGGPPLQETQYF.

The chain uses TRBV3-1 (or the pseudogene TRBV3-2) and TRBJ2-5; 8 bases match TRBD2. With 3 bases clipped from V and 5 bases from J, the junction kept 20 bases outside the gene matches. The CDR3 consists of 19 residues. Germline V gene lookup returns CDR1 LGHDT and CDR2 YNNKEL (reference sequence). CDR3 sequence reads: CASSHNRLAPGKRLETQYF. In DNA form, the CDR3 reads TGTGCCAGCAGCCATAACCGACTAGCGCCGGGCAAGCGGCTGGAGACCCAGTACTTC.